What follows are 27 T cell receptor beta chains derived from one specimen sequenced in a study of shared clonotypes between healthy human individuals. Here immunoSEQ multiplex PCR was the method, and the copy in TCRdb shows in-frame clones only, minus some. Here the sample spans about 1.5 million clones, 95% to 99% being singletons. The source material was naive CD4+ T cells sorted from blood. Subset here: CD45RA+ positively selected. The receptors stem from a man younger than 40 in good health.

The rearrangement links TRBV14 to TRBJ2-2; D ambiguous. V was cut by 2 bases and J by 6 bases, with 10 bases left in between. This CDR3 has 14 residues. Germline V gives CDR1 SGHDN, CDR2 FVKESK. The CDR3 DNA follows: TGTGCCAGCAGCCAAAATCAAGTGGCCGGGGAGCTGTTTTTT. It yields the protein CASSQNQVAGELFF.

This clone was found once. The V call is TRBV19, the J call TRBJ2-7; 8 bases match TRBD1. J lost 6 bases, V lost 1 base, and 2 bases had no gene match. Germline-derived CDR1 and CDR2 are LNHDA and SQIVND (reference sequence). The CDR3 runs to 13 residues. The CDR3 region is CASSIGTGFEQYF. CDR3 DNA sequence: TGTGCCAGTAGTATAGGGACAGGGTTCGAGCAGTACTTC. The full variable domain, in which reference TRBV19 and TRBJ2-7 provide the parts outside the CDR3, is DGGITQSPKYLFRKEGQNVTLSCEQNLNHDAMYWYRQDPGQGLRLIYYSQIVNDFQKGDIAEGYSVSREKKESFPLTVTSAQKNPTAFYLCASSIGTGFEQYFGPGTRLTVT.

As concerns this clone: The sample contains more than one DNA sequence encoding this CDR3. The rearrangement links TRBV6-5 to TRBJ1-2; D is possibly TRBD1 (5 bases). With 2 bases removed from V and 2 bases from J, the gap between germline ends came to 9 bases. Per germline, CDR1 MNHEY and CDR2 SVGAGI. The CDR3 totals 14 residues. CDR3 amino acids: CASSYGGGNYGYTF. In DNA, the CDR3 is TGTGCCAGCAGTTACGGTGGGGGAAACTATGGCTACACCTTC.

The chain recombines TRBV19 with TRBJ1-2; D gene ambiguous. V was clipped by 7 bases and J by 5 bases, with 17 bases between them. Looked up from germline, CDR1 is LNHDA and CDR2 is SQIVND (reference sequence). The CDR3 consists of 14 residues. The CDR3 loop reads CASNLSRRTYGYTF. CDR3 DNA sequence: TGTGCCAGTAATCTTTCTCGCAGGACTTATGGCTACACCTTC.

Points on this clone: Within the sample, other DNA sequences also encode this same CDR3. The chain joins TRBV5-1 to TRBJ1-2; D is ambiguous. Trimming cost V 0 bases and J 8 bases, with 5 bases left between them. Germline V CDR1 and CDR2: SGHRS, YFSETQ. This CDR3 spans 11 amino acids. CDR3 bases: TGCGCCAGCAGCTTGGAAGGCGGCTACACCTTC. This encodes CASSLEGGYTF.

The J gene is TRBJ1-5, the V gene TRBV2; TRBD1 aligns across 11 bases. The CDR3 sequence is 18 residues long. After removal of 6 bases from V and 1 base from J, the junction contained 11 bases not matched to a gene. Germline lookup yields CDR1 SNHLY and CDR2 FYNNEI. The CDR3 protein is CASRDGGTGGLSNQPQHF. The CDR3, as DNA: TGTGCCAGCAGGGACGGCGGGACAGGGGGTTTGAGCAATCAGCCCCAGCATTTT.

The chain combines TRBV2 with TRBJ2-3; D tentatively reads TRBD1 or TRBD2 (5 bases each). The germline V gene has CDR1 SNHLY and CDR2 FYNNEI. CDR3 length equals 16 residues. Trimming took off 9 bases at V and 0 bases at J, with 19 bases between the two ends. CDR3 sequence (DNA): TGTGCCAGTCCCCTCAGCCGGGGCACTAGCACAGATACGCAGTATTTT. This gives the protein CASPLSRGTSTDTQYF. The whole variable domain, filled in from reference TRBV2 and TRBJ2-3, reads EPEVTQTPSHQVTQMGQEVILRCVPISNHLYFYWYRQILGQKVEFLVSFYNNEISEKSEIFDDQFSVERPDGSNFTLKIRSTKLEDSAMYFCASPLSRGTSTDTQYFGPGTRLTVL.

Concerning this clone: Distinct nucleotide sequences in the sample also encode this CDR3. This sequence joins TRBV5-1 and TRBJ1-1, with 7 bases fitting TRBD1. Germline trimming cut 2 bases from V and 0 bases from J; bases unmatched to any gene: 1. This CDR3 has 14 residues. Per germline, CDR1 SGHRS and CDR2 YFSETQ. In nucleotides, the CDR3 is TGCGCCAGCAGCTTAGGGGGCCTGAACACTGAAGCTTTCTTT. Protein sequence: CASSLGGLNTEAFF.

V is TRBV28 and J is TRBJ2-7, with 12 bases aligning to TRBD1. The V segment lost 8 bases and the J segment 4 bases; nucleotides outside the gene matches: 9. The CDR3 contains 15 residues. The V gene's germline CDR1 is MDHEN and CDR2 SYDVKM. This chain's CDR3 is CASQTGQGAFYEQYF. CDR3 coding DNA: TGTGCCAGCCAAACGGGACAGGGGGCTTTTTACGAGCAGTACTTC.

The rearrangement links TRBV27 to TRBJ2-7; D is uncertain. The CDR3 has 14 residues. Germline V gene lookup returns CDR1 MNHEY and CDR2 SMNVEV (reference sequence). V lost 1 base to trimming and J lost 0 bases, with 7 bases between them. The CDR3 coding sequence is TGTGCCAGCAGTTTATTGGGCACCTCCTACGAGCAGTACTTC. This encodes CASSLLGTSYEQYF.

The chain has TRBV9 and TRBJ2-2; TRBD2 matches 11 bases. The V gene end was trimmed by 6 bases and the J gene end by 4 bases; junction bases not matched to a gene: 11. From germline, CDR1 is SGDLS and CDR2 YYNGEE. This CDR3 is 17 amino acids long. The CDR3 loop is CASTSSGRSTGTGELFF. In DNA, the CDR3 is TGTGCCAGCACCTCTAGCGGGAGGAGTACGGGCACCGGGGAGCTGTTTTTT.

The chain employs TRBV29-1 and TRBJ2-1; 8 bases fit TRBD2. The trim removed 5 bases at V and 10 bases at J, leaving 7 bases unmatched. This CDR3 region has 12 residues. Germline V lookup: CDR1 SQVTM, CDR2 ANQGSEA. This CDR3 is CSVIAGTMEQFF. The DNA of the CDR3 is TGCAGCGTTATAGCGGGGACAATGGAGCAGTTCTTC.

This clone came up once. The chain uses TRBV7-9 and TRBJ2-6; unclear D gene. V lost 3 bases, J lost 5 bases, and 5 bases lay in between. The CDR3 is 13 residues long. Germline V gives CDR1 SEHNR, CDR2 FQNEAQ (reference sequence). The CDR3 sequence: CASSLVRANVLTF. CDR3 sequence (DNA): TGTGCCAGCAGCTTGGTCAGGGCCAACGTCCTGACTTTC.

The gene calls are TRBV2 and TRBJ2-3; D is tentatively TRBD1 or TRBD2 (5 bases each). CDR1 SNHLY and CDR2 FYNNEI come from the germline V gene. V lost 8 bases and J lost 0, with 6 bases in between. CDR3 length equals 12 residues. The CDR3 bases are TGTGCCAGCGGGACGAGCACAGATACGCAGTATTTT. Its translation: CASGTSTDTQYF.

The chain uses TRBV7-6 and TRBJ2-2; D not certain. This CDR3 is 15 amino acids long. Between the trimmed V and J ends, which lost 0 bases and 5 bases, there was a span of 10 bases. Germline CDR1 and CDR2: SGHVS and FNYEAQ. The CDR3 sequence: CASSLAFGDTGELFF. Here the CDR3 DNA reads TGTGCCAGCAGCTTAGCGTTTGGCGATACCGGGGAGCTGTTTTTT.

The chain combines TRBV11-2 with TRBJ1-2; D uncertain. The CDR3 has 15 residues. Trimming took 2 bases from V and 1 from J, leaving 11 bases between them. CDR1 and CDR2 (germline): SGHAT, FQNNGV. The CDR3 region has the DNA TGTGCCAGCAGCTTAACGGACGGAAATAACTATGGCTACACCTTC. This gives the protein CASSLTDGNNYGYTF.

The V call is TRBV5-4, the J call TRBJ2-7, with D perhaps given as TRBD1 or TRBD2 (5 bases each). There are 15 residues in the CDR3. Germline CDR1 reads SGHNT; CDR2 reads YYREEE (reference sequence). Trimming stripped 6 bases from V and 1 base from J, with 17 bases between. In DNA form, the CDR3 reads TGTGCCAGCAAGTTCGGGACCCCGGATTCCTACGAGCAGTACTTC. This gives the protein CASKFGTPDSYEQYF.

In this sample, this clone turned up once. The chain combines TRBV27 with TRBJ2-7; 13 positions agree with TRBD2. The germline V gene has CDR1 MNHEY and CDR2 SMNVEV (reference sequence). V dropped 5 bases and J dropped 5; count of bases not matched to a gene: 6. The CDR3 covers 15 residues. This chain's CDR3 is CASSRLAGGGNEQYF. The CDR3 DNA reads as TGTGCCAGCAGTCGACTAGCGGGAGGCGGCAACGAGCAGTACTTC.

The J gene is TRBJ2-2, the V gene TRBV19, with D tentatively TRBD2 (5 bases). Germline V gene data show CDR1 as LNHDA and CDR2 as SQIVND (reference sequence). The V and J ends lost 4 bases and 9 bases respectively, with 21 bases between them. The CDR3 extends over 16 amino acids. DNA for the CDR3: TGTGCCAGTAGTAGCCAACGGGGAACGGGCGTGCGGGAGCTGTTTTTT. Protein sequence: CASSSQRGTGVRELFF. Variable domain in full (rest from reference TRBV19 and TRBJ2-2): DGGITQSPKYLFRKEGQNVTLSCEQNLNHDAMYWYRQDPGQGLRLIYYSQIVNDFQKGDIAEGYSVSREKKESFPLTVTSAQKNPTAFYLCASSSQRGTGVRELFFGEGSRLTVL.

The V and J genes are TRBV29-1 and TRBJ1-1; 8 positions match TRBD1. The junction had 6 bases not matched to a gene; V was cut back by 1 base and J by 2 bases. This CDR3 is 15 amino acids long. From germline, CDR1 is SQVTM and CDR2 ANQGSEA. The CDR3 nucleotides read TGCAGCGTTGAAGGAGACAGGGGATTTAACACTGAAGCTTTCTTT. Its translation: CSVEGDRGFNTEAFF.

The rearrangement links TRBV11-2 to TRBJ2-7, with TRBD2 identical over 7 bases. CDR3 size: 16 residues. Germline CDR1 SGHAT, CDR2 FQNNGV. With V trimmed by 7 bases and J by 2 bases, 14 bases remained unmatched. CDR3 nucleotide sequence: TGTGCCAGCACTCCCCTAGTAGGGACTATCCCCTACGAGCAGTACTTC. It translates to CASTPLVGTIPYEQYF.

This sequence joins TRBV6-5 and TRBJ1-4; 9 bases align to TRBD1. CDR1 is MNHEY and CDR2 is SVGAGI in the germline V gene. The J segment lost 7 bases and the V segment lost 6 bases, leaving 6 bases of the junction unmatched. The CDR3 extends over 14 amino acids. In nucleotides, the CDR3 is TGTGCCAGCAGAGAACAGGGGGCGAGTGAAAAACTGTTTTTT. This encodes CASREQGASEKLFF.

The rearrangement joins TRBV25-1 to TRBJ1-2; TRBD1 agrees at 8 bases. This CDR3 region has 15 residues. The V gene's germline CDR1 is MGHDK and CDR2 SYGVNS. J lost 2 bases, V lost 6 bases, and 8 bases had no gene match. This CDR3 is CASRRPGTGNYGYTF. CDR3 coding DNA: TGTGCCAGCAGACGTCCGGGGACAGGCAACTATGGCTACACCTTC.

The V and J genes are TRBV11-1 and TRBJ2-1; D gene uncertain. The germline V gene encodes CDR1 SGHAT and CDR2 FQDESV (reference sequence). The CDR3 runs 13 residues. Trimming stripped 4 bases from V and 7 bases from J, with 11 bases between. CDR3 sequence reads: CASSSVVLNEQFF. Here the CDR3 DNA reads TGTGCCAGCAGCTCCGTAGTATTGAATGAGCAGTTCTTC.

This chain joins TRBV6-5 and TRBJ1-2, with 7 bases aligning to TRBD1. Trimming removed 5 bases from V and 9 bases from J; junction bases left unmatched: 9. Germline V gene sequence: CDR1 MNHEY, CDR2 SVGAGI. The CDR3 runs 13 residues. CDR3 sequence reads: CASSLDRATSYTF. The CDR3 DNA reads TGTGCCAGCAGTCTTGACAGGGCGACGAGCTACACCTTC.

The chain links TRBV10-3 to TRBJ2-7, with 7 bases aligning to TRBD1. From germline, CDR1 is ENHRY and CDR2 SYGVKD. CDR3 length equals 13 residues. Trimming at V came to 8 bases and at J to 4 bases, leaving 8 bases not matched to a gene. CDR3 nucleotides: TGTGCCATCGGGACAGTGATTGAGTACGAGCAGTACTTC. Translated: CAIGTVIEYEQYF.

Worth noting for this clone: Other DNA sequences in this specimen translate into the identical CDR3. This chain joins TRBV5-6 and TRBJ2-1; the match to TRBD2 covers 9 bases. The CDR3 has 16 amino acids. Trimming cost V 0 bases and J 0 bases; bases outside gene matches: 1. CDR1 and CDR2 (germline): SGHDT, YYEEEE. The CDR3 is CASSLDSGSSYNEQFF. CDR3 nucleotides: TGTGCCAGCAGCTTGGATAGCGGGAGCTCCTACAATGAGCAGTTCTTC.